Presented here are 14 T cell receptor beta chains from one specimen sequenced in a study of Ad26.COV2.S vaccination and SARS-CoV-2 variants. TCRdb's copy holds only in-frame clones and misses some; the assay was immunoSEQ multiplex PCR. The sample holds hundreds of thousands of clones, about 91% seen once. The sample's treatment: about 20 received Ad26.COV2.S at low or high dose, single or two shots; 5 received placebo; per-sample allocation not given. Sampling took place 63 days after the first vaccine or placebo injection. Sample: peripheral blood, taken in a trial of Ad26.COV2.S vaccine versus placebo. The source is a person aged 18-65 years who received the Ad26.COV2.S COVID-19 vaccine or a placebo.

This sequence joins TRBV6-5 and TRBJ1-1; D perhaps matches TRBD1 (6 bases). The CDR3 contains 11 residues. Trimming took off 6 bases at V and 10 bases at J, with 12 bases between the two ends. Germline V CDR1 and CDR2: MNHEY, SVGAGI. The CDR3 protein is CASSASGVAFF. The CDR3 DNA sequence: TGTGCCAGCAGCGCTTCAGGGGTAGCTTTCTTT.

J is TRBJ2-7 and V is TRBV27, with 7 bases fitting TRBD1. CDR1 and CDR2 from the germline V gene are MNHEY and SMNVEV (reference sequence). J gave up 3 bases and V 5 bases, and 7 bases lay outside the gene matches. CDR3 length equals 14 residues. CDR3: CASSHTGALYEQYF. CDR3 DNA sequence: TGTGCCAGCAGTCACACAGGGGCCCTCTACGAGCAGTACTTC.

The chain carries TRBV6-2 or TRBV6-3 and TRBJ1-3; D unclear. The V gene's germline CDR1 is MNHEY and CDR2 SVGEGT. The CDR3 runs 15 residues. V lost 0 bases, J lost 0 bases, and 6 bases lay in between. In DNA, the CDR3 is TGTGCCAGCAGTTACTCGGAGGACTCTGGAAACACCATATATTTT. Encoded protein: CASSYSEDSGNTIYF.

The V gene is TRBV4-3, the J gene TRBJ2-1; D unclear. Germline V gene data show CDR1 as LGHNA and CDR2 as YSLEER. V lost 0 bases to trimming and J lost 1 base, with 7 bases between them. This CDR3 region has 15 residues. In DNA form, the CDR3 reads TGCGCCAGCAGCCAAGATCCCGTATCCTACAATGAGCAGTTCTTC. Translating it yields CASSQDPVSYNEQFF.

The genes are TRBV5-1 and TRBJ2-5; no definite D call. The ends were cut back, 0 bases at V and 2 bases at J, with 8 bases in the middle. From germline, CDR1 is SGHRS and CDR2 YFSETQ. This CDR3 is 14 amino acids long. The CDR3 loop reads CASSLGIAQETQYF. The CDR3 DNA sequence: TGCGCCAGCAGCTTGGGTATTGCTCAAGAGACCCAGTACTTC.

CDR3 DNA sequence: TGTGCCAGCAGCGACCGGGCCTCTGGAAACACCATATATTTT. As protein: CASSDRASGNTIYF. The V and J genes are TRBV7-6 and TRBJ1-3; D is unclear. The V gene lost 5 bases and the J gene lost 0 bases, with 8 bases spanning the gap. CDR1 is SGHVS, CDR2 FNYEAQ, per germline. The CDR3 contains 14 residues.

The chain employs TRBV4-1 and TRBJ2-1, with TRBD1 matching over 7 bases. Germline V gene sequence: CDR1 MGHRA, CDR2 YSYEKL. The V segment lost 5 bases and the J segment 0 bases; nucleotides outside the gene matches: 7. The CDR3 sequence is 16 residues long. This CDR3 reads CASSSPTGSSYNEQFF. CDR3 sequence (DNA): TGCGCCAGCAGCTCCCCGACAGGGAGCTCCTACAATGAGCAGTTCTTC.

This clone was seen a single time. The V and J genes are TRBV11-2 and TRBJ2-7; a weak D match, TRBD2 (6 bases). With 3 bases removed from V and 5 bases from J, the gap between germline ends came to 17 bases. The CDR3 has 15 amino acids. The germline V gene encodes CDR1 SGHAT and CDR2 FQNNGV. The CDR3 loop is CASSLTGLPRDEQYV. The CDR3 DNA sequence: TGTGCCAGCAGCTTGACGGGACTGCCGAGAGACGAGCAGTACGTC.

This rearrangement joins TRBV20-1 to TRBJ2-7; D is perhaps TRBD1 (6 bases). This CDR3 has 13 amino acids. V gave up 3 bases and J gave up 3 bases, with 12 bases separating them. The germline V gene encodes CDR1 DFQATT and CDR2 SNEGSKA (reference sequence). DNA for the CDR3: TGCAGTGCTAGTGACAGGAGGAGCTACGAGCAGTACTTC. Protein product: CSASDRRSYEQYF.

The chain is built from TRBV29-1 and TRBJ1-1; D might be TRBD1 (5 bases). Trimming cost V 4 bases and J 0 bases, with 9 bases left between them. Germline V gives CDR1 SQVTM, CDR2 ANQGSEA. This CDR3 contains 13 residues. The CDR3, as DNA: TGCAGCGTTGCGGACATCATGAACACTGAAGCTTTCTTT. Translated: CSVADIMNTEAFF.

The chain carries TRBV2 and TRBJ1-2, with 9 nucleotides matching TRBD1. Germline CDR1 is SNHLY and CDR2 is FYNNEI. CDR3 size: 17 residues. J gave up 0 bases and V 11 bases, and 16 bases lay outside the gene matches. The CDR3 protein is CARALWDRDNPNYGYTF. CDR3 nucleotides: TGTGCCCGGGCGCTGTGGGACAGGGACAACCCTAACTATGGCTACACCTTC.

The gene calls are TRBV10-3 and TRBJ1-2, with D perhaps matching TRBD1 (5 bases). Germline values: CDR1 ENHRY, CDR2 SYGVKD. V was cut by 6 bases and J by 7 bases, with 18 bases left in between. CDR3 length: 14 residues. In DNA, the CDR3 is TGTGCCATCAGCCCGGGAGGGTCCGGGGGTGGCTACACCTTC. This codes for CAISPGGSGGGYTF.

J is TRBJ2-1 and V is TRBV5-1, with D perhaps TRBD1 (6 bases). Germline V lookup: CDR1 SGHRS, CDR2 YFSETQ. The CDR3 covers 18 residues. With 7 bases removed from V and 4 bases from J, the gap between germline ends came to 27 bases. The CDR3 DNA sequence: TGCGCCAGCGCTTCCATTGGGGCGTCTAAACAGGGTTACAATGAGCAGTTCTTC. As protein: CASASIGASKQGYNEQFF.

V is TRBV2 and J is TRBJ1-2; D gene unclear. The CDR3 extends over 14 amino acids. The V end was cut by 4 bases, the J end by 5 bases, with 14 bases between. Germline V gene lookup returns CDR1 SNHLY and CDR2 FYNNEI. CDR3 DNA sequence: TGTGCCAGCAGTGTAGGTCGAGGGTCTTATGGCTACACCTTC. Its protein product is CASSVGRGSYGYTF.